The 17 T cell receptor beta chains presented below share a single source sample, sequenced in a study of T cell repertoires in cytomegalovirus infection. TCRdb re-analysed the reads in MiXCR, keeping a single row per CDR3 protein. The sample includes around 710,000 distinct CDR3 sequences, around 29% seen only once; the top ten take around 12%. The antigens these receptors bind are not known. This sample comprised cultured CD8+ T cells from PBMCs, obtained from culture after CMV antigen stimulation. All receptors come from a human donor in good health (CMV status not recorded). Some clones in this sample may be carry-over from other donors' samples.

This clonotype was detected a few times. The rearrangement uses TRBV7-6 and TRBJ1-3; D remains unclear. The V end lost 7 bases, the J end lost 0 bases, and 16 bases lay between the germline ends. The CDR3 runs 16 residues. The germline CDR1 and CDR2 sequences are SGHVS and FNYEAQ. The CDR3 reads CASTLEPFNSGNTIYF. The CDR3 DNA is TGTGCCAGCACCTTGGAGCCCTTCAACTCTGGAAACACCATATATTTT.

This chain links TRBV3-1 with TRBJ1-1; D uncertain. Trimming removed 7 bases at V and 1 base at J, with 10 bases between. Looked up from germline, CDR1 is LGHDT and CDR2 is YNNKEL (reference sequence). The CDR3 is 13 amino acids. The CDR3, as DNA: TGTGCCAGCACCCTCTCCAGGAACACTGAAGCTTTCTTT. Translated, it gives CASTLSRNTEAFF. Variable domain in full (rest from reference TRBV3-1 and TRBJ1-1): DTAVSQTPKYLVTQMGNDKSIKCEQNLGHDTMYWYKQDSKKFLKIMFSYNNKELIINETVPNRFSPKSPDKAHLNLHINSLELGDSAVYFCASTLSRNTEAFFGQGTRLTVV.

This clonotype was counted ten times or more. The chain combines TRBV7-8 with TRBJ2-1; either TRBD1 or TRBD2 may supply D (6 bases each). Germline assignment: CDR1 SGHVS and CDR2 FQNEAQ. Trimming shortened V by 0 bases and J by 6 bases, and 18 bases separated the two germline ends. The CDR3 is 17 residues long. The CDR3 DNA sequence: TGTGCCAGCAGCTTAGCGGGGTGGGGGGCGCATCTCAATGAGCAGTTCTTC. Translated: CASSLAGWGAHLNEQFF. The variable domain in full, with the rest retrieved from reference TRBV7-8 and TRBJ2-1, is GAGVSQSPRYKVAKRGQDVALRCDPISGHVSLFWYQQALGQGPEFLTYFQNEAQLDKSGLPSDRFFAERPEGSVSTLKIQRTQQEDSAVYLCASSLAGWGAHLNEQFFGPGTRLTVL.

This clonotype was seen a few times. The chain links TRBV7-8 to TRBJ2-2; D uncertain. The CDR3 totals 14 residues. Germline values: CDR1 SGHVS, CDR2 FQNEAQ. Trimming removed 5 bases at V and 3 bases at J, with 10 bases between. This chain's CDR3 is CASSLNQYTGELFF. CDR3 DNA sequence: TGTGCCAGCAGCCTTAACCAGTACACCGGGGAGCTGTTTTTT. The full variable domain, with the rest looked up from reference TRBV7-8 and TRBJ2-2, is GAGVSQSPRYKVAKRGQDVALRCDPISGHVSLFWYQQALGQGPEFLTYFQNEAQLDKSGLPSDRFFAERPEGSVSTLKIQRTQQEDSAVYLCASSLNQYTGELFFGEGSRLTVL.

This chain links TRBV6-8 with TRBJ1-2; 7 nucleotides match TRBD1. V shed 5 bases and J 1 base; nucleotides not matched to a gene: 4. The germline CDR1 and CDR2 sequences are MNHGY and SAAAGT. CDR3 length equals 14 residues. The CDR3 spells CASSGPGGNYGYTF. The CDR3 DNA is TGTGCCAGCAGTGGCCCAGGGGGTAACTATGGCTACACCTTC.

This clonotype has just a few counts. The J gene is TRBJ1-2, the V gene TRBV7-9; TRBD1 agrees at 7 bases. Trimming took 5 bases from V and 3 from J; bases not matched to a gene: 6. The CDR3 is 14 amino acids. The germline V gene encodes CDR1 SEHNR and CDR2 FQNEAQ (reference sequence). As DNA, the CDR3 is TGTGCCAGCAGCCGCGGCGGGACAGACTATGGCTACACCTTC. Its translation: CASSRGGTDYGYTF.

This clonotype has ten or more counts. This chain joins TRBV7-2 and TRBJ1-2; no reliable D call. CDR1 is SGHTA and CDR2 is FQGNSA in the germline V gene. V was trimmed by 8 bases and J by 3 bases, leaving 10 bases between them. The CDR3 loop spans 12 amino acids. CDR3 sequence reads: CASSDGDYGYTF. CDR3 DNA sequence: TGTGCCAGCTCGGACGGCGACTATGGCTACACCTTC.

J is TRBJ1-6 and V is TRBV4-3; D perhaps matches TRBD1 (6 bases). This CDR3 has 16 amino acids. The V end lost 0 bases, the J end lost 7 bases, and 13 bases lay between the germline ends. Germline assignment: CDR1 LGHNA and CDR2 YSLEER. DNA for the CDR3: TGCGCCAGCAGCCAAGATCGGGGGGGCATGAATTCACCCCTCCACTTT. As protein: CASSQDRGGMNSPLHF.

The sample holds many counts of this clonotype. The J gene is TRBJ2-5, the V gene TRBV7-2; D is perhaps TRBD1 or TRBD2 (5 bases each). V shed 0 bases and J shed 5 bases, with 22 bases lying between them. This CDR3 contains 18 residues. Germline CDR1 reads SGHTA; CDR2 reads FQGNSA. CDR3 protein: CASSLARQEAWGIETQYF. As DNA, the CDR3 is TGTGCCAGCAGCTTAGCCCGGCAAGAGGCCTGGGGGATCGAGACCCAGTACTTC.

This clonotype was detected only a few times. The CDR3 region has the DNA TGCGCCAGCAGCCAAGAAAGGCCAGGGGAATACGAGCAGTACTTC. It specifies CASSQERPGEYEQYF. The chain combines TRBV4-1 with TRBJ2-7, with D tentatively TRBD1 (6 bases). The germline V and J ends were trimmed by 0 bases and 4 bases, with 13 bases remaining between them. This CDR3 spans 15 amino acids. Germline-derived CDR1 and CDR2 are MGHRA and YSYEKL.

This clonotype was detected ten times or more. The V call is TRBV6-5, the J call TRBJ2-2, with D maybe TRBD1 (5 bases). This CDR3 contains 14 residues. V shed 6 bases and J shed 7 bases, with 15 bases lying between them. The germline gives CDR1 MNHEY, CDR2 SVGAGI. DNA for the CDR3: TGTGCCAGCAGCCCCAGGGCAGTGGACGGGGAGCTGTTTTTT. Protein sequence: CASSPRAVDGELFF.

The J gene is TRBJ2-5, the V gene TRBV6-2 or TRBV6-3; perhaps TRBD1 as D (6 bases). Germline V gives CDR1 MNHEY, CDR2 SVGEGT. V lost 0 bases and J 3 bases, leaving 17 bases between the germline ends. The CDR3 runs to 17 residues. CDR3 nucleotide sequence: TGTGCCAGCAGTTACTCTCCTACAGGGCTAGGTAAAGAGACCCAGTACTTC. Protein sequence: CASSYSPTGLGKETQYF.

The table lists this clonotype with a few counts. This CDR3 is CASSLALSSSYEQYF. Written as DNA, the CDR3 is TGTGCCAGCAGCTTGGCCCTATCTAGCTCCTACGAGCAGTACTTC. V and J are TRBV5-6 and TRBJ2-7, with D uncertain. Trimming took 0 bases from V and 0 from J, leaving 10 bases between them. Germline V gene sequence: CDR1 SGHDT, CDR2 YYEEEE. This CDR3 is 15 amino acids long.

The chain employs TRBV6-6 and TRBJ1-1; D perhaps matches TRBD1 (5 bases). Germline V lookup: CDR1 MNHNY, CDR2 SVGAGI (reference sequence). The CDR3 loop spans 13 amino acids. The V end was cut by 2 bases, the J end by 10 bases, with 14 bases between. The CDR3 coding sequence is TGTGCCAGCAGTTACGCCGACAGCTTGGGAGCTTTCTTT. It yields the protein CASSYADSLGAFF.

The chain links TRBV27 to TRBJ2-1; D gene ambiguous. The V end lost 5 bases, the J end lost 4 bases, and 24 bases lay between the germline ends. In germline, CDR1 is MNHEY, CDR2 SMNVEV (reference sequence). CDR3 length: 18 amino acids. Here the CDR3 DNA reads TGTGCCAGCAGTCGCCCGGGCGCGGCTCTGAGGATATACAATGAGCAGTTCTTC. It specifies CASSRPGAALRIYNEQFF.

This clonotype was observed a handful of times. V gene TRBV25-1 combines with J gene TRBJ1-5, with no clear D. Trimming removed 3 bases at V and 4 bases at J, with 13 bases between. Germline-derived CDR1 and CDR2 are MGHDK and SYGVNS. The length of the CDR3 is 15 residues. The CDR3 is CASSEDPCRNQPQHF. In DNA, the CDR3 is TGTGCCAGCAGTGAGGACCCTTGTAGAAATCAGCCCCAGCATTTT.

This clonotype occurred a few times. The chain is built from TRBV11-3 and TRBJ2-1, with D maybe TRBD2 (6 bases). CDR3 length equals 14 residues. Germline CDR1 reads SGHNT; CDR2 reads YENEEA. The germline V and J ends were trimmed by 0 bases and 5 bases, with 8 bases remaining between them. CDR3 in amino acids: CASSLDWGDNEQFF. As DNA, the CDR3 is TGTGCCAGCAGCTTAGATTGGGGGGACAATGAGCAGTTCTTC. Variable domain in full (rest from reference TRBV11-3 and TRBJ2-1): EAGVVQSPRYKIIEKKQPVAFWCNPISGHNTLYWYLQNLGQGPELLIRYENEEAVDDSQLPKDRFSAERLKGVDSTLKIQPAELGDSAVYLCASSLDWGDNEQFFGPGTRLTVL.